The 12 T cell receptor beta chains below all came from one sample that was sequenced in a study of human T cells and chemical hapten exposure. TCRdb used MiXCR to reprocess the RACE reads, holding one entry per CDR3 protein. Of about 76,000 distinct CDR3 sequences detected, 10% to 15% appear once; the ten largest clones hold under 6%. Time point defined: patch test 3, about 24 weeks after DPC sensitization. Treatment: therapeutic diphenylcyclopropenone sensitization with weekly scalp DPC. Sequencing used whole blood, obtained in connection with sensitization to the hapten diphenylcyclopropenone (DPC). These receptors all stem from a woman aged 50 to 60 with alopecia areata. Some clones in this sample may be carry-over from other donors' samples.

V is TRBV20-1 and J is TRBJ1-2; TRBD1 agrees at 7 bases. The V and J ends lost 1 base and 5 bases, in that order; junction bases with no gene match: 7. CDR3 size: 14 residues. CDR1 is DFQATT and CDR2 is SNEGSKA in the germline V gene (reference sequence). CDR3 sequence (DNA): TGCAGTGCTAGAGTGACAGGGAGAGGATATGGCTACACCTTC. This codes for CSARVTGRGYGYTF.

The genes are TRBV6-2 or TRBV6-3 and TRBJ2-3, with 12 bases fitting TRBD2. The CDR3 consists of 17 residues. Germline assignment: CDR1 MNHEY and CDR2 SVGEGT. The V segment lost 6 bases and the J segment 4 bases; nucleotides outside the gene matches: 11. CDR3 nucleotide sequence: TGTGCCAGCAGCGCCGGGCTAGCGGGAGGGCCCCCAGATACGCAGTATTTT. Its translation is CASSAGLAGGPPDTQYF.

The chain employs TRBV7-9 and TRBJ2-3, with TRBD2 matching 11 bases. Trimming removed 0 bases from V and 4 bases from J; junction bases left unmatched: 6. Germline loops: CDR1 SEHNR, CDR2 FQNEAQ (reference sequence). This CDR3 spans 17 amino acids. The CDR3 loop reads CASSLAASGRQPDTQYF. DNA for the CDR3: TGTGCCAGCAGCTTAGCGGCTAGCGGGAGGCAACCAGATACGCAGTATTTT.

The sample holds many counts of this clonotype. The chain carries TRBV20-1 and TRBJ1-1, with a tentative D call TRBD1 (5 bases). Germline V gene lookup returns CDR1 DFQATT and CDR2 SNEGSKA (reference sequence). Trimming stripped 4 bases from V and 0 bases from J, with 12 bases between. The CDR3 is 14 amino acids. CDR3 residues: CSATYAGLNTEAFF. CDR3 nucleotides: TGCAGTGCTACCTATGCAGGGCTGAACACTGAAGCTTTCTTT.

This clonotype was observed at least ten times. The chain couples TRBV20-1 to TRBJ2-1, with 7 nucleotides matching TRBD2. This CDR3 is 14 amino acids long. Germline-derived CDR1 and CDR2 are DFQATT and SNEGSKA (reference sequence). Unmatched junction bases numbered 7, after V lost 2 bases and J lost 6 bases. DNA of the CDR3: TGCAGTGCTAGAAGGGAGGGCCGGACCAATGAGCAGTTCTTC. It specifies CSARREGRTNEQFF.

This clonotype was observed at least ten times. The chain has TRBV5-4 and TRBJ2-3, with 7 bases lining up with TRBD2. The CDR3 is 12 residues long. V gave up 0 bases and J gave up 10 bases; unmatched junction bases: 2. Germline CDR1 SGHNT, CDR2 YYREEE (reference sequence). In DNA form, the CDR3 reads TGTGCCAGCAGCTTGGGCGGGAGTGCGCAGTATTTT. Its protein product is CASSLGGSAQYF.

This chain joins TRBV11-2 and TRBJ2-1; TRBD1 matches at 12 bases. The junction had 4 bases not matched to a gene; V was cut back by 1 base and J by 9 bases. Germline V gene sequence: CDR1 SGHAT, CDR2 FQNNGV. The CDR3 contains 15 residues. CDR3 coding DNA: TGTGCCAGCAGCTTAGTGGGACAGGGGGCGTTTGAGCAGTTCTTC. Amino acids: CASSLVGQGAFEQFF.

This clonotype was observed a few times. The V call is TRBV6-2 or TRBV6-3, the J call TRBJ2-1, with 8 positions matching TRBD1. V was pared by 5 bases and J by 3 bases, with 12 bases of the junction left unmatched. CDR3 length equals 17 residues. The germline CDR1 and CDR2 sequences are MNHEY and SVGEGT. CDR3 loop: CASSPPRQGLNYNEQFF. The CDR3 DNA is TGTGCCAGCAGTCCCCCACGACAGGGGCTGAACTACAATGAGCAGTTCTTC.

This clonotype was seen repeatedly, ten times or more. This chain joins TRBV5-6 and TRBJ2-7; D remains unclear. Trimming left V 4 bases short and J 0 bases short, with 11 bases between. Germline loops: CDR1 SGHDT, CDR2 YYEEEE. The CDR3 is 14 residues long. The CDR3, as DNA: TGTGCCAGCAGCCCATTGGCTTTCTCCTACGAGCAGTACTTC. This codes for CASSPLAFSYEQYF. The variable domain in full, with the rest retrieved from reference TRBV5-6 and TRBJ2-7, is DAGVTQSPTHLIKTRGQQVTLRCSPKSGHDTVSWYQQALGQGPQFIFQYYEEEERQRGNFPDRFSGHQFPNYSSELNVNALLLGDSALYLCASSPLAFSYEQYFGPGTRLTVT.

This clonotype was recorded a few times. This chain joins TRBV20-1 and TRBJ2-5; 7 bases map to TRBD2. CDR3 length: 17 amino acids. The junction had 17 bases not matched to a gene; V was cut back by 3 bases and J by 4 bases. The V gene's germline CDR1 is DFQATT and CDR2 SNEGSKA (reference sequence). CDR3 coding DNA: TGCAGTGCTAGCTATTTAGGGTCTAGCGGAGCCCCAGAGACCCAGTACTTC. Encoded protein: CSASYLGSSGAPETQYF.

The chain uses TRBV12-3 or TRBV12-4 and TRBJ1-2; TRBD1 is a possible D gene (6 bases). V gave up 4 bases and J gave up 4 bases, with 13 bases separating them. The CDR3 has 14 amino acids. DNA of the CDR3: TGTGCCAGCAGTTCATGGACAGTCAGCTATGGCTACACCTTC. This gives the protein CASSSWTVSYGYTF.

The J gene is TRBJ2-7, the V gene TRBV20-1, with D tentatively TRBD2 (5 bases). The CDR3 has 13 amino acids. V was clipped by 3 bases and J by 6 bases, with 15 bases between them. CDR1 is DFQATT and CDR2 is SNEGSKA in the germline V gene (reference sequence). CDR3 nucleotide sequence: TGCAGTGCTAGCGGACTTCGAGGCGTCGAGCAGTACTTC. Its translation: CSASGLRGVEQYF.